These T cell receptor beta chains were read from a single sample in a study of blood T cell repertoires in COVID-19. This table comes from immunoSEQ multiplex PCR, and its TCRdb copy is limited to in-frame clones, with some not included. The table includes more than 45,000 clones, less than 95% detected once. Input material: peripheral blood. These receptors were collected from a human donor in a cohort sampled during active COVID-19. The CDR3 runs from the conserved cysteine through the conserved F or W. The order of the fields is D gene, CDR3 length, clone size, V gene, J gene, CDR3 DNA, CDR3 protein. The D gene is left open where the match is weak. Size is stated for part of the rows, as once, few or many counts, or as a class when the clone is expanded.

NA	12	NA	TRBV5-1	TRBJ2-3	TGCGCCAGCAGGATAAGCGCAGATACGCAGTATTTT	CASRISADTQYF
NA	11	once	TRBV20-1	TRBJ2-5	TGCAGTGCTTCCGAGTGGGAGACCCAGTACTTC	CSASEWETQYF
NA	13	NA	TRBV27	TRBJ2-7	TGTGCCAGCAGTAAAACAGGTACCTACGAGCAGTACTTC	CASSKTGTYEQYF
NA	15	NA	TRBV6-5	TRBJ2-3	TGTGCCAGCAGTCCCTGGGCGGGGAGCACAGATACGCAGTATTTT	CASSPWAGSTDTQYF
NA	13	NA	TRBV20-1	TRBJ2-5	TGCAGTGCTAGTCTACGGGTCATGGGGACCCAGTACTTC	CSASLRVMGTQYF
NA	11	NA	TRBV2	TRBJ1-4	TGTGCCAGCTTGAGGGTAGAAAAACTGTTTTTT	CASLRVEKLFF
TRBD2	12	NA	TRBV10-1	TRBJ2-7	TGCGCCAGCAGCCCGGGGCGGGGGGTCCCCTACTTC	CASSPGRGVPYF
NA	13	NA	TRBV2	TRBJ1-1	TGTGCCAGCAGTAACAGGGAAAACACTGAAGCTTTCTTT	CASSNRENTEAFF
TRBD1	14	few	TRBV29-1	TRBJ2-3	TGCAGCGTTGCCCAGGACAGGGAAACAGATACGCAGTATTTT	CSVAQDRETDTQYF
NA	14	NA	TRBV28	TRBJ1-6	TGTGCCAGCAGTTTAGGGACACCACATTCACCCCTCCACTTT	CASSLGTPHSPLHF
NA	14	NA	TRBV18	TRBJ2-2	TGTGCCAGCTCTTTACTAGAGTCCACCGGGGAGCTGTTTTTT	CASSLLESTGELFF
NA	15	NA	TRBV3-1/TRBV3-2	TRBJ2-5	TGTGCCAGCAGCCAAGATCGAGGGTACGGAGAGACCCAGTACTTC	CASSQDRGYGETQYF
NA	13	NA	TRBV11-2	TRBJ2-3	TGTGCCAGCAGCCAGGCAAGGGGAGATACGCAGTATTTT	CASSQARGDTQYF
NA	15	NA	TRBV28	TRBJ2-3	TGTGCCAGCAGTTTAACTAGAGCGCCCCCAGATACGCAGTATTTT	CASSLTRAPPDTQYF
NA	16	NA	TRBV21-1	TRBJ2-3	TGTGCCAGCAGTGGGGCTAGCGGGAGGATAACAGATACGCAGTATTTT	CASSGASGRITDTQYF
TRBD1	15	NA	TRBV7-2	TRBJ2-6	TGTGCCAGCAGCTTAGGTCAGGGGGCGTACAACGTCCTGACTTTC	CASSLGQGAYNVLTF
TRBD1	14	NA	TRBV27	TRBJ1-2	TGTGCCAGCAGCCGAGATCAGGGGGCGTATGGCTACACCTTC	CASSRDQGAYGYTF
TRBD2	17	NA	TRBV4-1	TRBJ2-3	TGCGCCAGCAGCCAGGGAACTAGCGGGAGCCCCACAGATACGCAGTATTTT	CASSQGTSGSPTDTQYF
NA	12	NA	TRBV5-6	TRBJ1-1	TGTGCCAGCAGCTTGGTATACGGTGAAGCTTTCTTT	CASSLVYGEAFF
TRBD2	15	NA	TRBV5-1	TRBJ2-1	TGCGCCAGCAGCTTGATAGGACTAGCGGCCCAGGAGCAGTTCTTC	CASSLIGLAAQEQFF
NA	16	NA	TRBV9	TRBJ1-6	TGTGCCAGCAGCGTAGCTGGGGGGAACTATAATTCACCCCTCCACTTT	CASSVAGGNYNSPLHF
NA	15	once	TRBV3-1/TRBV3-2	TRBJ1-1	TGTGCCAGCAGCCAAGCGTTGCTAAAAAACACTGAAGCTTTCTTT	CASSQALLKNTEAFF
TRBD2	14	NA	TRBV4-1	TRBJ2-1	TGCGCCAGCAGCCCGGGACTAGCGGGAGATGAGCAGTTCTTC	CASSPGLAGDEQFF
NA	18	once	TRBV5-1	TRBJ1-1	TGCGCCAGCAGCCTGAAGGACAGACAGCAAGGAGAGAACACTGAAGCTTTCTTT	CASSLKDRQQGENTEAFF
TRBD2	14	NA	TRBV10-3	TRBJ2-1	TGTGCCATCAGTGAACTAGCGGGGCGCAATGAGCAGTTCTTC	CAISELAGRNEQFF
TRBD2	16	NA	TRBV6-4	TRBJ2-1	TGTGCCAGCAGTGACTCGGGCGGGAGGGCCTACAATGAGCAGTTCTTC	CASSDSGGRAYNEQFF
TRBD1	15	NA	TRBV5-1	TRBJ1-1	TGCGCCAGCAGCCGACAGGGGCCAGGGAACACTGAAGCTTTCTTT	CASSRQGPGNTEAFF
NA	14	NA	TRBV27	TRBJ1-5	TGTGCCAGCAGTTTTAGTGGGGCGGTTCAGCCCCAGCATTTT	CASSFSGAVQPQHF
NA	14	NA	TRBV4-1	TRBJ2-2	TGCGCCAGCAGCCAAGATCCAGGGGCCGGGGAGCTGTTTTTT	CASSQDPGAGELFF
TRBD1	14	NA	TRBV6-6	TRBJ1-1	TGTGCCAGCAAAGGCCGGGACAGGGGCACTGAAGCTTTCTTT	CASKGRDRGTEAFF
NA	13	NA	TRBV7-2	TRBJ1-1	TGTGCCAGCAGCTTATTCCGGGACACTGAAGCTTTCTTT	CASSLFRDTEAFF
TRBD2	19	NA	TRBV28	TRBJ2-7	TGTGCCAGCAGCGCTAAACTAGCGGGAGGACTGGGCAAAACCTACGAGCAGTACTTC	CASSAKLAGGLGKTYEQYF